One T cell receptor beta chain is described in this entry. Its antigen is not known. It was with 60 Vbeta and 13 Jbeta primers that the PCR ran. Using immunoSEQ multiplex PCR, the repertoire was profiled, and TCRdb retains in-frame clones only, with some absent. The sample lists about 170,000 clones, approximately 88% seen once, with about 1.2% in the top ten. This sample stems from a study of cytomegalovirus exposure and HLA in healthy donors. Study outcomes and limitations: The records held CMV serostatus as the only immune exposure information. Most CMV-associated TCR beta chains were later found to appear HLA-restricted. A later analysis reported that several of the most significant clusters appeared to be linked to common viral pathogens, among them Epstein-Barr virus. The classifier, whose performance was assessed in both the original and validation cohorts, reportedly diagnosed cytomegalovirus status with high specificity and sensitivity.

Trimming left V 0 bases short and J 7 bases short, with 13 bases between. Germline V gene data show CDR1 as MGHRA and CDR2 as YSYEKL. This CDR3 is built from 15 residues. Sequenced sample: PBMCs. This chain uses TRBV4-1 with TRBJ1-5; D is unresolved. This receptor was taken from a boy aged 2 to 9 in good health and CMV-seronegative. CDR3 sequence reads: CASSQDLREEQPQHF. CDR3 sequence (DNA): TGCGCCAGCAGCCAAGATCTCCGAGAGGAACAGCCCCAGCATTTT.